This TCR beta chain was documented in a study of T-cell reconstitution after alpha-beta-depleted transplantation in children. The study, taken as a whole, reports: Reportedly, only several hundred clones from non-depleted graft cells drove alpha-beta T-cell counts at about two months. When one year had passed after transplant, most T-cell counts and diversity came from newly produced T cells. It was surviving recipient T cells and thymic progenitors that gave some patients high TCRbeta diversity at day 60.

This CDR3 has 15 residues. CDR1 is DFQATT and CDR2 is SNEGSKA in the germline V gene (reference sequence). J lost 3 bases, V lost 3 bases, and 6 bases had no gene match. Preparation of the TCRbeta library involved a method that used unique molecular identifiers. In TCRdb, the PCR reads were re-called with MiXCR into one record per CDR3 protein. The sample records 600,000 to 700,000 distinct CDR3 sequences, over 10% being singletons. The sample holds many counts of this clonotype. Its target is not known. This sequence originates from a girl aged 2 to 9 with congenital amegakaryocytic thrombocytopenia, due to receive a stem cell transplant. J is TRBJ2-1 and V is TRBV20-1; 9 nucleotides line up with TRBD2. This sample comprised PBMCs, obtained before TCRalphabeta/CD19-depleted stem cell transplant. The CDR3 DNA is TGCAGTGCTAGTATCTTAGCGGGAGACTACAATGAGCAGTTCTTC. Protein sequence: CSASILAGDYNEQFF.